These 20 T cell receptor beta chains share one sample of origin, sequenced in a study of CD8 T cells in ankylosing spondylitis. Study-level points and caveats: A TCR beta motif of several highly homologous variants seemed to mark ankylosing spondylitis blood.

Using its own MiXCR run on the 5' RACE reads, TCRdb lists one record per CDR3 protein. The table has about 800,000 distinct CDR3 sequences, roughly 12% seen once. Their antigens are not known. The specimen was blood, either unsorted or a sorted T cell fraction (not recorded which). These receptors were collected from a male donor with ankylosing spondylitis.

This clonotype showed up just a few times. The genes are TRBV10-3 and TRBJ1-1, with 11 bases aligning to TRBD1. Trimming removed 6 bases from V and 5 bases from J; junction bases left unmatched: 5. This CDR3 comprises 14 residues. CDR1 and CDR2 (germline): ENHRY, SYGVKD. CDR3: CAIRGDRGVTEAFF. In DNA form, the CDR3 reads TGTGCCATCAGGGGGGACAGGGGGGTAACTGAAGCTTTCTTT.

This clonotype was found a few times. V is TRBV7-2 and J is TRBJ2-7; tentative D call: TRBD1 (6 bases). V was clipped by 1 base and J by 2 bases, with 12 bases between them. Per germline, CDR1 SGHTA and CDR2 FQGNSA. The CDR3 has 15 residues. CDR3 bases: TGTGCCAGCAGCTTAGTCCCCACAGGGCCCTACGAGCAGTACTTC. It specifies CASSLVPTGPYEQYF.

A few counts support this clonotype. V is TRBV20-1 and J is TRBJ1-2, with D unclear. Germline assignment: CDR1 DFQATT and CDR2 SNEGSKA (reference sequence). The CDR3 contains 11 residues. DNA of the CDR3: TGCACCTTAACGACTAACTATGGCTACACCTTC. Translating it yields CTLTTNYGYTF.

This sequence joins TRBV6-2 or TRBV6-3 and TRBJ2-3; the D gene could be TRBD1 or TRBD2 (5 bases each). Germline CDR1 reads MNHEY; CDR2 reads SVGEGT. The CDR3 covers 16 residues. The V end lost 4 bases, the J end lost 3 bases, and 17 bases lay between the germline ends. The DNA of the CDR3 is TGTGCCAGCAGTTCCTTTAGGGGAGTCGGAACAGATACGCAGTATTTT. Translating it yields CASSSFRGVGTDTQYF.

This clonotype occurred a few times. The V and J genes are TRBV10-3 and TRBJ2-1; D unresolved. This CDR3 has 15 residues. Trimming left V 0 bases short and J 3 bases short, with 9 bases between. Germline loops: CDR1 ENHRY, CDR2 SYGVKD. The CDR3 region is CAISESTEGYNEQFF. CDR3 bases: TGTGCCATCAGTGAGTCGACTGAAGGCTACAATGAGCAGTTCTTC.

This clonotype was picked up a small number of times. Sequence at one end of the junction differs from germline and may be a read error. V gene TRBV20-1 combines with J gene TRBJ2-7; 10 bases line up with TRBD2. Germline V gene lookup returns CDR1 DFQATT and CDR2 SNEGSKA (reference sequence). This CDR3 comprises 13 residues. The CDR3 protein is CSASGGPPDEQYF. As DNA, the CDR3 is TGCAGCGCTAGCGGGGGCCCCCCGGACGAGCAGTACTTC.

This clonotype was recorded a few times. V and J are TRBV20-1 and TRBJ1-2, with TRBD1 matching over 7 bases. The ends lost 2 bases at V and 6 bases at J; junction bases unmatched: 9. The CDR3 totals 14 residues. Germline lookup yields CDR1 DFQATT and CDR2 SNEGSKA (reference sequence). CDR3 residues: CSARLQGRWDGYTF. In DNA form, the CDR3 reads TGCAGTGCTAGACTACAGGGGCGGTGGGATGGCTACACCTTC.

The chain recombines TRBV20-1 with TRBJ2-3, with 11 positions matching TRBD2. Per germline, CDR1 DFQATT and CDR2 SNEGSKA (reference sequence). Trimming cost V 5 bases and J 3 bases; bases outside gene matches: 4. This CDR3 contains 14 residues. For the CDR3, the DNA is TGCAGTGCTGGGGGACTAGCGGAGACAGATACGCAGTATTTT. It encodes CSAGGLAETDTQYF.

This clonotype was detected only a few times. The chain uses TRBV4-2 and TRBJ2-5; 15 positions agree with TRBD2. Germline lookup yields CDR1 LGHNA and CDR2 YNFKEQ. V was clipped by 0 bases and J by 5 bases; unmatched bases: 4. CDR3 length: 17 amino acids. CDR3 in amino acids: CASSQDGTSGGRETQYF. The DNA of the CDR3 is TGTGCCAGCAGCCAAGATGGGACTAGCGGGGGGAGGGAGACCCAGTACTTC.

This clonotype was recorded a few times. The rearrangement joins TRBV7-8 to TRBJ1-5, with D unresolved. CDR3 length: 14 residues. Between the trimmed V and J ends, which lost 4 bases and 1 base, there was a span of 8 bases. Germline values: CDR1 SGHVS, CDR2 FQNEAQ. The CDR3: CASSSRASNQPQHF. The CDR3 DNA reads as TGTGCCAGCAGCTCCCGTGCAAGCAATCAGCCCCAGCATTTT.

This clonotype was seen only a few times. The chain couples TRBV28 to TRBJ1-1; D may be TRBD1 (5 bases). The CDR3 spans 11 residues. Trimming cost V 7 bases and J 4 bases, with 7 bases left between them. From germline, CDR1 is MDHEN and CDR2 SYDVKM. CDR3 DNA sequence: TGTGCCAGCAATAGGGGCACTGAAGCTTTCTTT. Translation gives CASNRGTEAFF.

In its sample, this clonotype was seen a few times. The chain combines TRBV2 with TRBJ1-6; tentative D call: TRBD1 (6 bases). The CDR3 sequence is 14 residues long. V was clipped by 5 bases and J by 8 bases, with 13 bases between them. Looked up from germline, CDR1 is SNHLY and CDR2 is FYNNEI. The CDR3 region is CASSSEGDDSPLHF. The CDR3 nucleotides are TGTGCCAGCAGTTCTGAGGGGGACGATTCACCCCTCCACTTT.

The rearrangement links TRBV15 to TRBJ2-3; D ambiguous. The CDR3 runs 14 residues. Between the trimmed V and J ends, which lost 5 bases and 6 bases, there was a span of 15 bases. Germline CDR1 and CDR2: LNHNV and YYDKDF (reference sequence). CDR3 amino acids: CATSRQVIGDTQYF. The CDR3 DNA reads TGTGCCACCAGCCGGCAAGTGATCGGGGATACGCAGTATTTT.

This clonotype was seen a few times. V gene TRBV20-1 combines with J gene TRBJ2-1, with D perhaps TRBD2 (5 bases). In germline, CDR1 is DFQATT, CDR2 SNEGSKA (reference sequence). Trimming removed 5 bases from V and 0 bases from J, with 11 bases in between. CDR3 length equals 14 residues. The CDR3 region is CSAWTLSSYNEQFF. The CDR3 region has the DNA TGCAGTGCTTGGACTTTAAGCTCCTACAATGAGCAGTTCTTC.

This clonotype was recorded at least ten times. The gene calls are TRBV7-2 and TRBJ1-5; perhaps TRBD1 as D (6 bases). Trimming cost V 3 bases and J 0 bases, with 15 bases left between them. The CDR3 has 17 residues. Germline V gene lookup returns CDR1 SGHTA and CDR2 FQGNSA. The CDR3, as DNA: TGTGCCAGCAGCTTGCGCGGGACACTTTATAGCAATCAGCCCCAGCATTTT. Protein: CASSLRGTLYSNQPQHF. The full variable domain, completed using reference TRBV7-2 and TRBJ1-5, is GAGVSQSPSNKVTEKGKDVELRCDPISGHTALYWYRQSLGQGLEFLIYFQGNSAPDKSGLPSDRFSAERTGGSVSTLTIQRTQQEDSAVYLCASSLRGTLYSNQPQHFGDGTRLSIL.

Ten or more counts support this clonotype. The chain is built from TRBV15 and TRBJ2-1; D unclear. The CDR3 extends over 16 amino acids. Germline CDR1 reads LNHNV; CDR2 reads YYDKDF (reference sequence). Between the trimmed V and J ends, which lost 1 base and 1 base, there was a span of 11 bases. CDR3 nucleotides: TGTGCCACCAGCAGAGTTGGGTACAAGTCCTACAATGAGCAGTTCTTC. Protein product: CATSRVGYKSYNEQFF.

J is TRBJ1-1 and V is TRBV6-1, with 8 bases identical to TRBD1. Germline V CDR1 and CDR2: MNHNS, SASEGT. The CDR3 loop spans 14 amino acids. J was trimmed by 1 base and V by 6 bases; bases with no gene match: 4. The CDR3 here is CASRKGQANTEAFF. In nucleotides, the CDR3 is TGTGCCAGCAGGAAGGGACAGGCGAACACTGAAGCTTTCTTT.

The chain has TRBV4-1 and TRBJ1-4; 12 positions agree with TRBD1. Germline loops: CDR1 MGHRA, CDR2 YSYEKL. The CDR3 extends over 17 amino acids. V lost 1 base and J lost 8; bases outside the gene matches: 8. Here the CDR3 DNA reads TGCGCCAGCAGCCAAGGTCAGGGACAGGGGGCAAAGGAAAAACTGTTTTTT. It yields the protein CASSQGQGQGAKEKLFF.

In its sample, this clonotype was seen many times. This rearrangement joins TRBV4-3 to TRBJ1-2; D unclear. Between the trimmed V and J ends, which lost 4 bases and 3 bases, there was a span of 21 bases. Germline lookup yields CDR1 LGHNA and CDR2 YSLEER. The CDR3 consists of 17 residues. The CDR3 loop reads CASSPRRAEEFYYGYTF. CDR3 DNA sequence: TGCGCCAGCAGCCCGAGGAGGGCAGAAGAGTTCTACTATGGCTACACCTTC.

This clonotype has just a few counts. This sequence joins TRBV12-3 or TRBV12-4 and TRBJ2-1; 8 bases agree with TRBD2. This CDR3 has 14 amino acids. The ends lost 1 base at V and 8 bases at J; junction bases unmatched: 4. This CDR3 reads CASSLETSVHEQFF. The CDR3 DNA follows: TGTGCCAGCAGTTTAGAGACTAGCGTCCATGAGCAGTTCTTC.